This passage covers 28 T cell receptor beta chains from one sample sequenced in a study of T cell responses to AZD1222 COVID-19 vaccine. The protocol was immunoSEQ multiplex PCR, while the TCRdb copy is restricted to in-frame clones and leaves out a portion. Here the sample spans around 140,000 clones, 80% to 95% being singletons. This specimen consisted of peripheral blood, obtained on day 0 of AZD1222 vaccination. The receptors here all came from an adult in good health.

Only one count was recorded for this clone. The V gene is TRBV3-1 (or the pseudogene TRBV3-2), the J gene TRBJ1-5; D call uncertain. Germline-derived CDR1 and CDR2 are LGHDT and YNNKEL (reference sequence). V lost 1 base, J lost 6 bases, and 7 bases lay in between. CDR3 length: 13 residues. In nucleotides, the CDR3 is TGTGCCAGCAGCCAAGTCTTAGGTCAGCCCCAGCATTTT. As protein: CASSQVLGQPQHF.

This chain joins TRBV7-2 and TRBJ1-5; D call uncertain. Trimming pared 2 bases from V and 7 bases from J, leaving 18 bases between. Per the germline V gene, CDR1 is SGHTA and CDR2 is FQGNSA. The CDR3 runs to 16 residues. CDR3: CASSLLREGMEQPQHF. The CDR3 nucleotides are TGTGCCAGCAGCTTACTAAGAGAAGGTATGGAACAGCCCCAGCATTTT.

V and J are TRBV6-5 and TRBJ2-1, with 10 bases fitting TRBD2. V dropped 6 bases and J dropped 7; count of bases not matched to a gene: 9. This CDR3 has 15 residues. The V gene's germline CDR1 is MNHEY and CDR2 SVGAGI. This CDR3 is CASRRLAGSTNEQFF. The CDR3 region has the DNA TGTGCCAGCAGGAGACTAGCGGGTTCCACTAATGAGCAGTTCTTC.

Here the CDR3 reads CASSVAPWGAGNTIYF. CDR3 nucleotide sequence: TGTGCCAGCAGCGTAGCCCCGTGGGGGGCTGGAAACACCATATATTTT. V usage is TRBV9 and J usage is TRBJ1-3; maybe TRBD1 (5 bases). Germline V gene sequence: CDR1 SGDLS, CDR2 YYNGEE. V dropped 0 bases and J dropped 2 bases, with 12 bases sitting between them. The CDR3 covers 16 residues.

This chain connects TRBV27 to TRBJ2-7; no firm D call. The CDR3 is 11 amino acids. Trimming took 4 bases from V and 3 from J, leaving 4 bases between them. CDR1 is MNHEY, CDR2 SMNVEV, per germline (reference sequence). As DNA, the CDR3 is TGTGCCAGCAGTTCCCTCTACGAGCAGTACTTC. This codes for CASSSLYEQYF.

V gene TRBV4-1 combines with J gene TRBJ1-4; 8 bases fit TRBD1. The trim removed 0 bases at V and 2 bases at J, leaving 2 bases unmatched. Germline V gene data show CDR1 as MGHRA and CDR2 as YSYEKL. This CDR3 is 16 amino acids long. As DNA, the CDR3 is TGCGCCAGCAGCCAAGAGCAGGGGGCGACTAATGAAAAACTGTTTTTT. Its protein is CASSQEQGATNEKLFF.

The genes are TRBV5-4 and TRBJ1-4, with a tentative D call TRBD1 (6 bases). V was clipped by 3 bases and J by 10 bases, with 13 bases between them. This CDR3 contains 13 residues. The germline V gene has CDR1 SGHNT and CDR2 YYREEE (reference sequence). CDR3 coding DNA: TGTGCCAGCAGCTCTAACAGGGACGGAAAACTGTTTTTT. Translation gives CASSSNRDGKLFF.

This clone appeared a single time. For the CDR3, the DNA is TGTGCCAGCAGCTTAGGCACGGGAGAGTACGAGCAGTACTTC. Its translation: CASSLGTGEYEQYF. The chain couples TRBV5-4 to TRBJ2-7; weak D call: TRBD2 (6 bases). The CDR3 sequence is 14 residues long. Germline V gene data show CDR1 as SGHNT and CDR2 as YYREEE (reference sequence). V was shortened by 2 bases and J by 4 bases, with 13 bases between the two germline ends.

The chain uses TRBV6-5 and TRBJ2-5, with a possible D match to TRBD1 (5 bases). Germline loops: CDR1 MNHEY, CDR2 SVGAGI. The CDR3 contains 15 residues. Trimming stripped 7 bases from V and 4 bases from J, with 19 bases between. The CDR3 reads CASKVNNRIGETQYF. For the CDR3, the DNA is TGTGCCAGCAAGGTAAATAACAGGATAGGAGAGACCCAGTACTTC.

The chain combines TRBV5-1 with TRBJ1-1; unclear D gene. Deletions cut 0 bases from V and 1 base from J, with 10 bases between. Looked up from germline, CDR1 is SGHRS and CDR2 is YFSETQ. CDR3 length equals 15 residues. The CDR3 loop reads CASSLEGRANTEAFF. The CDR3 nucleotides read TGCGCCAGCAGCTTGGAAGGGAGAGCGAACACTGAAGCTTTCTTT.

This chain links TRBV10-3 with TRBJ1-5; 10 bases are a match to TRBD1. The germline CDR1 and CDR2 sequences are ENHRY and SYGVKD. The CDR3 runs to 14 residues. Unmatched junction bases numbered 10, after V lost 10 bases and J lost 7 bases. The CDR3 spells CANDSGTGAQPQHF. CDR3 bases: TGTGCCAACGATTCCGGGACAGGGGCCCAGCCCCAGCATTTT.

The rearrangement uses TRBV7-8 and TRBJ1-5; D is undetermined. The germline V gene has CDR1 SGHVS and CDR2 FQNEAQ. V lost 1 base and J 4 bases, leaving 8 bases between the germline ends. This CDR3 contains 14 residues. In DNA form, the CDR3 reads TGTGCCAGCAGCTTAGGCCGCTCGAATCAGCCCCAGCATTTT. This encodes CASSLGRSNQPQHF. The full variable domain, rest sourced from reference TRBV7-8 and TRBJ1-5, is GAGVSQSPRYKVAKRGQDVALRCDPISGHVSLFWYQQALGQGPEFLTYFQNEAQLDKSGLPSDRFFAERPEGSVSTLKIQRTQQEDSAVYLCASSLGRSNQPQHFGDGTRLSIL.

CDR3 loop: CASSIAGRSNQPQHF. The CDR3 DNA sequence: TGTGCCAGTAGTATAGCGGGACGTAGCAATCAGCCCCAGCATTTT. The chain joins TRBV19 to TRBJ1-5, with D tentatively TRBD1 (5 bases). The CDR3 runs 15 residues. Germline V lookup: CDR1 LNHDA, CDR2 SQIVND (reference sequence). With 1 base removed from V and 0 bases from J, the gap between germline ends came to 7 bases.

In its sample, this clone was seen once. The chain is built from TRBV9 and TRBJ2-2, with D possibly TRBD2 on 5 matching bases. CDR1 and CDR2 from the germline V gene are SGDLS and YYNGEE. Trimming took 0 bases from V and 2 from J, leaving 5 bases between them. The CDR3 covers 14 residues. The CDR3 region is CASSVGLNTGELFF. CDR3 DNA: TGTGCCAGCAGCGTAGGACTAAACACCGGGGAGCTGTTTTTT.

In its sample, this clone was seen once. The V and J genes are TRBV5-1 and TRBJ1-1; unclear D gene. The CDR3 has 15 amino acids. The V and J ends lost 5 bases and 1 base respectively, with 15 bases between them. Germline V gives CDR1 SGHRS, CDR2 YFSETQ. The CDR3 loop reads CASSSNRATNTEAFF. The CDR3 DNA sequence: TGCGCCAGCAGTTCTAACCGGGCCACGAACACTGAAGCTTTCTTT.

The rearrangement uses TRBV5-1 and TRBJ2-1, with TRBD2 matching 10 bases. In germline, CDR1 is SGHRS, CDR2 YFSETQ. The ends lost 4 bases at V and 2 bases at J; junction bases unmatched: 0. This CDR3 has 14 residues. The chain's CDR3 is CASSSGRAYNEQFF. CDR3 DNA sequence: TGCGCCAGCAGCAGCGGGAGGGCCTACAATGAGCAGTTCTTC.

In nucleotides, the CDR3 is TGTGCCAGCACCACAGGGATGGGAAACACCATATATTTT. Its translation: CASTTGMGNTIYF. The rearrangement uses TRBV6-5 and TRBJ1-3; tentative D call: TRBD1 (6 bases). Per germline, CDR1 MNHEY and CDR2 SVGAGI. V lost 7 bases to trimming and J lost 4 bases, with 11 bases between them. The CDR3 covers 13 residues.

The chain carries TRBV29-1 and TRBJ2-3; 8 bases map to TRBD1. The germline CDR1 and CDR2 sequences are SQVTM and ANQGSEA. The V and J ends lost 6 bases and 0 bases, in that order; junction bases with no gene match: 8. This CDR3 is 15 amino acids long. CDR3 protein: CSVEPNRGSTDTQYF. The CDR3 nucleotides are TGCAGCGTAGAGCCGAACAGGGGGAGCACAGATACGCAGTATTTT.

This chain links TRBV10-3 with TRBJ1-1; D possibly corresponds to TRBD1 (5 bases). Trimming shortened V by 4 bases and J by 0 bases, and 9 bases separated the two germline ends. The CDR3 is 14 residues long. CDR1 and CDR2 (germline): ENHRY, SYGVKD. CDR3 sequence (DNA): TGTGCCATCAGTGGCGGGACGGTGAACACTGAAGCTTTCTTT. It yields the protein CAISGGTVNTEAFF.

The genes are TRBV15 and TRBJ2-1; tentative D call: TRBD1 (6 bases). V shed 0 bases and J shed 2 bases, with 11 bases lying between them. CDR3 length: 16 amino acids. Germline CDR1 and CDR2: LNHNV and YYDKDF (reference sequence). The CDR3 bases are TGTGCCACCAGCAGAGAGGGGGACACCACCTACAATGAGCAGTTCTTC. Translated, it gives CATSREGDTTYNEQFF.

The rearrangement uses TRBV28 and TRBJ1-1; no definite D call. Deletions cut 6 bases from V and 0 bases from J, with 8 bases between. Germline V lookup: CDR1 MDHEN, CDR2 SYDVKM. The CDR3 contains 13 residues. This CDR3 reads CASRPALNTEAFF. The CDR3, as DNA: TGTGCCAGCAGGCCGGCCCTGAACACTGAAGCTTTCTTT. Together with reference TRBV28 and TRBJ1-1, the CDR3 gives the full variable domain: DVKVTQSSRYLVKRTGEKVFLECVQDMDHENMFWYRQDPGLGLRLIYFSYDVKMKEKGDIPEGYSVSREKKERFSLILESASTNQTSMYLCASRPALNTEAFFGQGTRLTVV.

The chain employs TRBV7-9 and TRBJ2-3; 12 bases are shared with TRBD2. Looked up from germline, CDR1 is SEHNR and CDR2 is FQNEAQ (reference sequence). V gave up 5 bases and J gave up 3 bases; unmatched junction bases: 3. The CDR3 runs 15 residues. The CDR3 nucleotides read TGTGCCAGCAGCCGGACTAGCGGGGTGACAGATACGCAGTATTTT. It is translated as CASSRTSGVTDTQYF.

This chain links TRBV19 with TRBJ2-7; TRBD2 agrees at 11 bases. Germline CDR1 and CDR2: LNHDA and SQIVND (reference sequence). V trimming: 3 bases; J trimming: 0 bases; junction bases outside the gene matches: 7. The CDR3 spans 17 residues. CDR3 in DNA: TGTGCCAGTAGTATCGTGGGACTAGCGGAAGCCTCCTACGAGCAGTACTTC. As protein: CASSIVGLAEASYEQYF.

The V gene is TRBV7-9, the J gene TRBJ2-7; 7 bases line up with TRBD2. The CDR3 totals 14 residues. V lost 5 bases and J lost 6; bases outside the gene matches: 10. The germline gives CDR1 SEHNR, CDR2 FQNEAQ (reference sequence). CDR3 DNA sequence: TGTGCCAGCAGCCTTGGACTAGGGCTTGGCGAGCAGTACTTC. It is translated as CASSLGLGLGEQYF.

The chain uses TRBV28 and TRBJ2-1; D not resolved. Trimming shortened V by 7 bases and J by 8 bases, and 9 bases separated the two germline ends. CDR3 size: 11 residues. Germline V gene sequence: CDR1 MDHEN, CDR2 SYDVKM. The CDR3 region has the DNA TGTGCCAGCACCGGTGGTCATGAGCAGTTCTTC. This gives the protein CASTGGHEQFF.

The chain has TRBV9 and TRBJ1-6; D ambiguous. The germline V gene has CDR1 SGDLS and CDR2 YYNGEE. V was cut by 4 bases and J by 11 bases, with 16 bases left in between. The CDR3 length is 14 residues. In nucleotides, the CDR3 is TGTGCCAGCAGCAAACGGAGTTTCGAGACACCCCTCCACTTT. Amino acids: CASSKRSFETPLHF. The whole variable domain, remainder taken from reference TRBV9 and TRBJ1-6, is DSGVTQTPKHLITATGQRVTLRCSPRSGDLSVYWYQQSLDQGLQFLIQYYNGEERAKGNILERFSAQQFPDLHSELNLSSLELGDSALYFCASSKRSFETPLHFGNGTRLTVT.

The rearrangement links TRBV5-1 to TRBJ2-7; D might be TRBD1 (6 bases). V lost 0 bases and J lost 3, with 13 bases in between. There are 15 residues in the CDR3. Germline CDR1 reads SGHRS; CDR2 reads YFSETQ. The CDR3 DNA is TGCGCCAGCAGCTTGGCCTTAAGAGGGGGCTACGAGCAGTACTTC. This sequence encodes CASSLALRGGYEQYF. The complete variable domain, with remaining parts taken from reference TRBV5-1 and TRBJ2-7, reads KAGVTQTPRYLIKTRGQQVTLSCSPISGHRSVSWYQQTPGQGLQFLFEYFSETQRNKGNFPGRFSGRQFSNSRSEMNVSTLELGDSALYLCASSLALRGGYEQYFGPGTRLTVT.

The chain couples TRBV10-2 to TRBJ2-2; TRBD2 matches at 10 bases. CDR1 WSHSY and CDR2 SAAADI come from the germline V gene. Germline trimming cut 2 bases from V and 6 bases from J; bases unmatched to any gene: 3. CDR3 length: 15 amino acids. CDR3 amino acids: CASSEIAGGPGELFF. CDR3 DNA: TGCGCCAGCAGTGAGATAGCGGGAGGTCCCGGGGAGCTGTTTTTT.